The 15 T cell receptor beta chains reported below all come from one sample, sequenced in a study of Ad26.COV2.S vaccination and SARS-CoV-2 variants. Documented treatment: roughly 19 received Ad26.COV2.S at low or high dose, single or two shots; about 5 received placebo; per-sample allocation not given. It was on day 63 after the first vaccine or placebo injection that samples were taken. TCRdb's copy holds only in-frame clones and misses some; the assay was immunoSEQ multiplex PCR. The table has hundreds of thousands of clones, roughly 81% seen once. The specimen was peripheral blood, collected in a trial of Ad26.COV2.S vaccine versus placebo. Receptor source: a person aged 18-60 years who received the Ad26.COV2.S COVID-19 vaccine or a placebo.

The CDR3 region is CASDTGGYSYNEQFF. The CDR3, as DNA: TGTGCTAGTGATACCGGAGGTTACTCCTACAATGAGCAGTTCTTC. The rearrangement joins TRBV12-5 to TRBJ2-1, with a tentative D call TRBD2 (5 bases). V was shortened by 7 bases and J by 0 bases, with 13 bases between the two germline ends. Germline V gives CDR1 LGHNT, CDR2 FRNRAP. This CDR3 contains 15 residues.

V is TRBV6-2 or TRBV6-3 and J is TRBJ1-2, with 7 bases lining up with TRBD1. The CDR3 totals 13 residues. Looked up from germline, CDR1 is MNHEY and CDR2 is SVGEGT. Losses at the gene ends were 5 bases for V and 4 bases for J; bases not matched to a gene: 4. CDR3 protein: CASSGQAGYGYTF. In nucleotides, the CDR3 is TGTGCCAGCAGTGGACAGGCTGGCTATGGCTACACCTTC.

This clone was picked up one time. CDR3 sequence (DNA): TGTGCCAGCTCACCAACGACGGGCAATTCGGGGGAAAAACTGTTTTTT. Translation: CASSPTTGNSGEKLFF. This chain links TRBV18 with TRBJ1-4, with D unresolved. Germline V CDR1 and CDR2: KGHSH, LQKENI. The CDR3 runs to 16 residues. The ends were cut back, 2 bases at V and 8 bases at J, with 18 bases in the middle.

The V gene is TRBV6-5, the J gene TRBJ2-7; D is possibly TRBD1 (6 bases). In germline, CDR1 is MNHEY, CDR2 SVGAGI. This CDR3 has 13 residues. V was clipped by 6 bases and J by 5 bases, with 14 bases between them. The CDR3 loop is CASRPGTTHEQYF. The CDR3 nucleotides read TGTGCCAGCAGGCCGGGGACAACCCACGAGCAGTACTTC.

The V and J genes are TRBV4-3 and TRBJ2-4, with D perhaps matching TRBD1 or TRBD2 (5 bases each). Trimming shortened V by 1 base and J by 2 bases, and 21 bases separated the two germline ends. This CDR3 contains 19 residues. CDR1 and CDR2 from the germline V gene are LGHNA and YSLEER. The CDR3 reads CASSQVRNGGIKTKNIQYF. In DNA, the CDR3 is TGCGCCAGCAGCCAAGTCCGAAATGGGGGTATTAAAACCAAAAACATTCAGTACTTC.

The V and J genes are TRBV2 and TRBJ1-1; D perhaps matches TRBD1 (6 bases). This CDR3 contains 14 residues. Per the germline V gene, CDR1 is SNHLY and CDR2 is FYNNEI. Trimming shortened V by 2 bases and J by 4 bases, and 11 bases separated the two germline ends. CDR3 DNA: TGTGCCAGCAGTGAAACAGGGATTGGCACTGAAGCTTTCTTT. Amino acid sequence: CASSETGIGTEAFF.

This clone was seen once. The J gene is TRBJ2-5, the V gene TRBV6-9; 7 bases align to TRBD1. V lost 5 bases and J lost 5; bases outside the gene matches: 11. The V gene's germline CDR1 is MNHGY and CDR2 SVAAGI. The CDR3 runs to 15 residues. This CDR3 is CASSNRGPPWETQYF. In nucleotides, the CDR3 is TGTGCCAGCAGTAACAGGGGTCCCCCTTGGGAGACCCAGTACTTC.

V usage is TRBV19 and J usage is TRBJ1-6; no definite D call. Germline V lookup: CDR1 LNHDA, CDR2 SQIVND (reference sequence). V was pared by 1 base and J by 7 bases, with 8 bases between. The CDR3 is 14 residues long. CDR3 residues: CASSIGFENSPLHF. In DNA, the CDR3 is TGTGCCAGTAGTATAGGTTTTGAGAATTCACCCCTCCACTTT.

The chain couples TRBV3-1 (or the pseudogene TRBV3-2) to TRBJ2-1, with TRBD2 matching 8 bases. Germline V gene lookup returns CDR1 LGHDT and CDR2 YNNKEL (reference sequence). The CDR3 loop spans 15 amino acids. Trimming cost V 4 bases and J 4 bases; bases outside gene matches: 6. CDR3 amino acids: CASSRGLAGYNEQFF. Here the CDR3 DNA reads TGTGCCAGCAGCCGCGGTCTAGCGGGTTACAATGAGCAGTTCTTC.

The chain carries TRBV27 and TRBJ2-3, with 13 bases aligning to TRBD2. There are 15 residues in the CDR3. Per the germline V gene, CDR1 is MNHEY and CDR2 is SMNVEV (reference sequence). Losses at the gene ends were 4 bases for V and 5 bases for J; bases not matched to a gene: 3. This CDR3 is CASSSRTSGRDTQYF. CDR3 DNA: TGTGCCAGCAGTTCCAGGACTAGCGGGAGAGATACGCAGTATTTT.

The DNA for the CDR3 is TGTGCCAGCACGCGGGCAGGAAGTCCTGTCTATGGCTACACCTTC. Protein: CASTRAGSPVYGYTF. J is TRBJ1-2 and V is TRBV6-5, with D uncertain. V gave up 7 bases and J gave up 4 bases, with 19 bases separating them. This CDR3 has 15 amino acids. Germline V CDR1 and CDR2: MNHEY, SVGAGI.

The chain uses TRBV3-1 (or the pseudogene TRBV3-2) and TRBJ1-2, with a weak D call TRBD1 (5 bases). Germline V gene lookup returns CDR1 LGHDT and CDR2 YNNKEL (reference sequence). CDR3 length: 14 amino acids. Trimming removed 5 bases from V and 3 bases from J, with 13 bases in between. The CDR3 loop reads CASSSRDPYYGYTF. For the CDR3, the DNA is TGTGCCAGCAGCTCCCGGGACCCCTACTATGGCTACACCTTC.

V gene TRBV5-6 combines with J gene TRBJ2-1; unclear D gene. The CDR3 covers 15 residues. From germline, CDR1 is SGHDT and CDR2 YYEEEE. Trimming removed 1 base at V and 2 bases at J, with 10 bases between. This CDR3 reads CASSLKVVTYNEQFF. The DNA for the CDR3 is TGTGCCAGCAGCTTGAAGGTCGTCACCTACAATGAGCAGTTCTTC.

The genes are TRBV6-5 and TRBJ1-5; tentative D call: TRBD1 (6 bases). Trimming left V 7 bases short and J 1 base short, with 14 bases between. Germline values: CDR1 MNHEY, CDR2 SVGAGI. CDR3 length: 15 amino acids. DNA for the CDR3: TGTGCCAGCATGAGAACGGGGGCAAGCAATCAGCCCCAGCATTTT. Its protein is CASMRTGASNQPQHF.

The chain combines TRBV18 with TRBJ1-1; D is unclear. The CDR3 extends over 13 amino acids. Germline assignment: CDR1 KGHSH and CDR2 LQKENI. Trimming left V 5 bases short and J 1 base short, with 8 bases between. The CDR3: CASSSKENTEAFF. Here the CDR3 DNA reads TGTGCCAGCTCATCGAAAGAGAACACTGAAGCTTTCTTT.